A selection of T cell receptor beta chains follows, all from one sample in a study of response to subunit inactivated influenza vaccine. One entry per CDR3 protein results from TCRdb running MiXCR on the RT-PCR reads. The sample yields about 540,000 distinct CDR3 sequences, 13% to 15% seen once. The sample was PBMCs from blood, taken less than 13 days after vaccination. The receptor set was obtained from a man in his forties or fifties who received an inactivated influenza vaccine. Both conserved end residues are part of each CDR3. Fields, in order: J gene, V gene, D gene, CDR3 length, clone size, CDR3 DNA, CDR3 protein. A D gene is named only where the DNA matches it firmly. Size is stated for part of the rows, as once, few or many counts, or as a class when the clone is expanded.

J: TRBJ2-5
V: TRBV27
D: TRBD2
length: 19
size: -
DNA: TGTGCCAGCAGTTTATCGAGCCCCCTAGCGGACTGGTACCAAGAGACCCAGTACTTC
CDR3: CASSLSSPLADWYQETQYF

J: TRBJ2-4
V: TRBV5-1
D: TRBD1
length: 13
size: -
DNA: TGCGCCAGCAGCTCACACCGCGGACAGGGAACGTACTTC
CDR3: CASSSHRGQGTYF

J: TRBJ2-1
V: TRBV7-6
D: -
length: 18
size: once
DNA: TGTGCCAGCAGCTGGTTTTTCGGGAGAAACCCCTCCTACAATGAGCAGTTCTTC
CDR3: CASSWFFGRNPSYNEQFF

J: TRBJ1-1
V: TRBV10-3
D: -
length: 14
size: -
DNA: TGTGCCATCAGTGACGGGGGGGCCATCACTGAAGCTTTCTTT
CDR3: CAISDGGAITEAFF

J: TRBJ1-1
V: TRBV25-1
D: -
length: 13
size: -
DNA: TGTGCCAGCAGTGAAATTAGGGCCTCGGGAGCTTTCTTT
CDR3: CASSEIRASGAFF

J: TRBJ2-1
V: TRBV7-9
D: -
length: 15
size: few
DNA: TGTGCCAGCAGCTTAAAATCCGGGGTCCGGAATGAGCAGTTCTTC
CDR3: CASSLKSGVRNEQFF

J: TRBJ1-1
V: TRBV28
D: -
length: 15
size: -
DNA: TGTGCCAGCGACAACTTTGGCAGCTTGAACACTGAAGCTTTCTTT
CDR3: CASDNFGSLNTEAFF

J: TRBJ2-2
V: TRBV24-1
D: TRBD2
length: 16
size: few
DNA: TGTGCCACCAGTGATTTTAGCGGGAGGCTCGCCGGGGAGCTGTTTTTT
CDR3: CATSDFSGRLAGELFF

J: TRBJ2-7
V: TRBV20-1
D: -
length: 12
size: few
DNA: TGCAGTGCTCAAACGACAGGCTACGAGCAGTACTTC
CDR3: CSAQTTGYEQYF

J: TRBJ2-4
V: TRBV5-1
D: -
length: 15
size: -
DNA: TGCGCCAGCAGCTTGGTCGGGCCTACCAAAAACATTCAGTACTTC
CDR3: CASSLVGPTKNIQYF

J: TRBJ2-5
V: TRBV25-1
D: -
length: 14
size: many
DNA: TGTGCCAGCAGCCCCGGGACCGGCTGGGAGACCCAGTACTTC
CDR3: CASSPGTGWETQYF

J: TRBJ2-5
V: TRBV12-3/TRBV12-4
D: TRBD1
length: 14
size: many
DNA: TGTGCCAGCAGTGGACCGGGACAGCAAGAGACCCAGTACTTC
CDR3: CASSGPGQQETQYF

J: TRBJ1-1
V: TRBV28
D: TRBD1
length: 15
size: -
DNA: TGTGCCAGCAGCAACACCGGACAGGGCGAGACTGAAGCTTTCTTT
CDR3: CASSNTGQGETEAFF

J: TRBJ2-7
V: TRBV20-1
D: -
length: 14
size: -
DNA: TGCAGTGCCCCACTGGGCGGATCTCAGAACGAGCAGTACTTC
CDR3: CSAPLGGSQNEQYF

J: TRBJ1-1
V: TRBV5-6
D: TRBD1
length: 13
size: -
DNA: TGTGCCAGCAGATCGGGACAGATCACTGAAGCTTTCTTT
CDR3: CASRSGQITEAFF

J: TRBJ1-2
V: TRBV11-1
D: -
length: 13
size: few
DNA: TGTGCCAGCAGCTTAGAGTTTGGCTATGGCTACACCTTC
CDR3: CASSLEFGYGYTF

J: TRBJ2-3
V: TRBV5-6
D: TRBD1
length: 15
size: few
DNA: TGTGCCAGCAGGCTAGGGACAGAATACACAGATACGCAGTATTTT
CDR3: CASRLGTEYTDTQYF

J: TRBJ2-5
V: TRBV6-2/TRBV6-3
D: TRBD1
length: 11
size: few
DNA: TGTGCCAGCAGCGATACAGGGGATCCGTACTTC
CDR3: CASSDTGDPYF

J: TRBJ2-5
V: TRBV10-2
D: -
length: 14
size: -
DNA: TGCGCCAGCAGTGCTTGGGGGTTCCAAGAGACCCAGTACTTC
CDR3: CASSAWGFQETQYF

J: TRBJ2-2
V: TRBV2
D: TRBD1
length: 13
size: -
DNA: TGTGCCAGCAAGAGGGGGCTCACCGGGGAGCTGTTTTTT
CDR3: CASKRGLTGELFF

J: TRBJ2-2
V: TRBV7-3
D: -
length: 15
size: once
DNA: TGTGCCAGCAGCCCCGGGAGTACTGGCACCGGGGAGCTGTTTTTT
CDR3: CASSPGSTGTGELFF

J: TRBJ1-2
V: TRBV20-1
D: -
length: 12
size: once
DNA: TGCAGTGCTAGTAGACGTAGCTATGGCTACACCTTC
CDR3: CSASRRSYGYTF

J: TRBJ2-3
V: TRBV15
D: -
length: 16
size: few
DNA: TGTGCCACCAGCAGAGCGAGACAGCGCGGCACAGATACGCAGTATTTT
CDR3: CATSRARQRGTDTQYF

J: TRBJ2-1
V: TRBV6-2/TRBV6-3
D: TRBD2
length: 13
size: -
DNA: TGTGCCAGCCGGGACTATCGATACAATGAGCAGTTCTTC
CDR3: CASRDYRYNEQFF

J: TRBJ1-3
V: TRBV12-3/TRBV12-4
D: -
length: 12
size: few
DNA: TGTGCCAGCGATCGATCTGGAAACACCATATATTTT
CDR3: CASDRSGNTIYF

J: TRBJ1-5
V: TRBV6-1
D: TRBD1
length: 16
size: -
DNA: TGTGCCAGCAGTGCTAACACAGGGGGAGGCAATCAGCCCCAGCATTTT
CDR3: CASSANTGGGNQPQHF

J: TRBJ1-4
V: TRBV9
D: -
length: 15
size: few
DNA: TGTGCCAGCAGCGCCGCTGGGGGAACTAATGAAAAACTGTTTTTT
CDR3: CASSAAGGTNEKLFF

J: TRBJ1-2
V: TRBV4-2
D: -
length: 14
size: -
DNA: TGTGCCAGCAGCCAAGATCAGACAGTCGATGGCTACACCTTC
CDR3: CASSQDQTVDGYTF

J: TRBJ2-1
V: TRBV29-1
D: TRBD2
length: 19
size: few
DNA: TGCAGCGCAGCGGTGTTGGGGACTAGCGGAGCCGTATCCTACAATGAGCAGTTCTTC
CDR3: CSAAVLGTSGAVSYNEQFF

J: TRBJ2-7
V: TRBV6-6
D: -
length: 13
size: few
DNA: TGTGCCAGCAGTTACTCGACTTCTTTCGAGCAGTACTTC
CDR3: CASSYSTSFEQYF